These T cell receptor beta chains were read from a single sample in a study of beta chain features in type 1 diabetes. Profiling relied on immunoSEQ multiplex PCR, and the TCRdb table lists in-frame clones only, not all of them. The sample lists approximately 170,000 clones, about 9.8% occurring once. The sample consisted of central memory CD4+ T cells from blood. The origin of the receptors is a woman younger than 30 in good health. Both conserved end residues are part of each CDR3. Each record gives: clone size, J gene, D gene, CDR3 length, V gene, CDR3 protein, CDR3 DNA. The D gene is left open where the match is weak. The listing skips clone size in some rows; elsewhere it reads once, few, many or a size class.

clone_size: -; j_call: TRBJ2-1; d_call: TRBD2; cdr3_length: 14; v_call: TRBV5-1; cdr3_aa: CASYGTNGANEQFF; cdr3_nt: TGCGCCAGCTACGGGACTAATGGGGCCAATGAGCAGTTCTTC
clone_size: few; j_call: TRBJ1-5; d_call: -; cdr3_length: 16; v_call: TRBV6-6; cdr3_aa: CASSYSLYGRGEPQHF; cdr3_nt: TGTGCCAGCAGTTACTCACTTTATGGCCGGGGGGAGCCCCAGCATTTT
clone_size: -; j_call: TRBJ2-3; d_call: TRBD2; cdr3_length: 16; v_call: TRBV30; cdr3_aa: CAWSVSGTSLADTQYF; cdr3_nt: TGTGCCTGGAGTGTATCCGGGACTAGCCTAGCAGATACGCAGTATTTT
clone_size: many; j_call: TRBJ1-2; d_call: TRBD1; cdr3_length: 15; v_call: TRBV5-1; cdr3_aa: CASSLRTSGGDGYTF; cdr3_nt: TGCGCCAGCAGCCTAAGAACATCAGGGGGTGATGGCTACACCTTC
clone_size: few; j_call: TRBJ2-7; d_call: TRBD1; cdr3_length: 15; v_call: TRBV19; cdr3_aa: CASSNWAGTGGEQYF; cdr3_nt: TGTGCCAGTAGTAACTGGGCTGGGACAGGAGGCGAGCAGTACTTC
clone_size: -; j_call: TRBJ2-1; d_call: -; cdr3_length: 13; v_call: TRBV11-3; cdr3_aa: CASSLEEGLEQFF; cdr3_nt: TGTGCCAGCAGCTTAGAGGAGGGCCTTGAGCAGTTCTTC
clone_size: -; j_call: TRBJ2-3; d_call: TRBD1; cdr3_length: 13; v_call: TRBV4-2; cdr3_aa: CASSRDRGDTQYF; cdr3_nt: TGTGCCAGCAGCCGGGACAGGGGGGATACGCAGTATTTT
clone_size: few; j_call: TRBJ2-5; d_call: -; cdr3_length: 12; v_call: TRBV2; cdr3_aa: CASTGVAETQYF; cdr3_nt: TGTGCCAGCACAGGGGTGGCGGAGACCCAGTACTTC
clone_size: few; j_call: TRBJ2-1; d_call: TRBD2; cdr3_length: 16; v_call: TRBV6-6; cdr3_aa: CASSPHSSGSSNEQFF; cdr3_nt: TGTGCCAGCAGCCCCCACTCTAGCGGGAGCTCCAATGAGCAGTTCTTC
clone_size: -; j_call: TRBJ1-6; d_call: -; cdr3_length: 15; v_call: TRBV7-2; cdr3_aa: CASSNQGWYNSPLHF; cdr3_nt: TGTGCCAGCAGCAACCAGGGGTGGTATAATTCACCCCTCCACTTT
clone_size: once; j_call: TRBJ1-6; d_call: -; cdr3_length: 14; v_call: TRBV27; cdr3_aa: CASSLRSRNSPLHF; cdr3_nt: TGTGCCAGCAGTTTACGGTCGCGCAATTCACCCCTCCACTTT
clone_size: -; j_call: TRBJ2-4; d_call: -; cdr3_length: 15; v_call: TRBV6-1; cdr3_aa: CASSEGGLRQNIQYF; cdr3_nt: TGTGCCAGCAGTGAAGGGGGGCTACGTCAGAACATTCAGTACTTC
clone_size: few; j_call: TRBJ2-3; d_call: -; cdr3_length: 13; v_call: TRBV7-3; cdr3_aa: CASAQQGADTQYF; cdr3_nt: TGTGCCTCAGCTCAGCAAGGGGCAGATACGCAGTATTTT
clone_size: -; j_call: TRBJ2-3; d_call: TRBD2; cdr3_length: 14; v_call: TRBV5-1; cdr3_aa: CASSRTSGRDTQYF; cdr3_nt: TGCGCCAGCAGTCGGACTAGCGGGAGGGATACGCAGTATTTT
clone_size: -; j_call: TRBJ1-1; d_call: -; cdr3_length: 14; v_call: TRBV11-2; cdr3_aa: CASSTTAMNTEAFF; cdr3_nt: TGTGCCAGCAGCACGACAGCCATGAACACTGAAGCTTTCTTT
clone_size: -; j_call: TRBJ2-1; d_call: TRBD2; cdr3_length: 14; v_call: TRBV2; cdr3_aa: CASSGLAGNNEQFF; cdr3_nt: TGTGCCAGCAGCGGACTAGCGGGGAACAATGAGCAGTTCTTC
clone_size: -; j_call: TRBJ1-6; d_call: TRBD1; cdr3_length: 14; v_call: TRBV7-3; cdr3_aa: CASSLGTVNSPLHF; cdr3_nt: TGTGCCAGCAGCTTAGGGACAGTTAATTCACCCCTCCACTTT
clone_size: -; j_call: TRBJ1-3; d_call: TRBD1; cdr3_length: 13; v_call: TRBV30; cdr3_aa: CAWNRGIGNTIYF; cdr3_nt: TGTGCCTGGAACAGGGGTATAGGAAACACCATATATTTT
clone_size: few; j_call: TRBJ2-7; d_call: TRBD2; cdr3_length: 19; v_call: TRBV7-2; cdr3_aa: CASSLFGSAGGVWSYEQYF; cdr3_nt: TGTGCCAGCAGCTTATTTGGTTCAGCGGGAGGTGTGTGGTCCTACGAGCAGTACTTC
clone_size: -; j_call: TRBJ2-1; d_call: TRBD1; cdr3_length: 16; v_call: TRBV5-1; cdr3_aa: CASSLGDRVSYNEQFF; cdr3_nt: TGCGCCAGCAGCTTGGGGGACAGGGTATCCTACAATGAGCAGTTCTTC
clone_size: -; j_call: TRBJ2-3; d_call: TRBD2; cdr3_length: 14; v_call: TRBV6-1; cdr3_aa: CASSGTSGTDTQYF; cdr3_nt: TGTGCCAGCAGTGGGACTAGCGGAACAGATACGCAGTATTTT